This T cell receptor beta chain comes out of a study of lymphopenia after photon versus proton radiotherapy. Study-level results: Proton therapy kept repertoires fairly stable, unlike photons, which gained effector/memory cells. Better survival with proton therapy was suggested as possible, not demonstrated. After the lymphocyte nadir, photon-treated repertoires showed oligoclonal expansion, especially of CD8+ Temra cells. Larger post-nadir TCR diversity loss correlated inversely with survival in deceased patients.

Generated by immunoSEQ multiplex PCR, the TCRdb table keeps only in-frame clones and is missing some. The sample shows about 65,000 clones, over 70% of them seen only once. CDR3 length equals 15 residues. Germline CDR1 GTSNPN, CDR2 SVGIG (reference sequence). Trimming removed 0 bases at V and 0 bases at J, with 9 bases between. Comment on this clone: As yet, its antigen is unknown.

This clonotype was sampled from an elderly man with esophageal cancer. This chain uses TRBV30 with TRBJ1-3; D gene ambiguous. Sequencing used peripheral blood, obtained from a patient treated with proton-based radiotherapy. CDR3 in DNA: TGTGCCTGGAGTGTACCGTTCAGCTCTGGAAACACCATATATTTT. Its translation is CAWSVPFSSGNTIYF.